Listed below are T cell receptor beta chains from one sample, sequenced in a study of T-cell memory formation after mild COVID-19. TCRdb reanalysed the 5' RACE reads using MiXCR and keeps one entry per CDR3 protein. This table holds 100,000 to 120,000 distinct CDR3 sequences, 15% to 20% found once. Sequenced input: PBMCs or a T cell subset sorted from them (not recorded which). The receptor source for this set is a young man who had mild COVID-19 (a few samples of this study predate the infection). Cell type and time point are not known. The CDR3 runs from the conserved cysteine through the conserved F or W. The order of the fields is V gene, CDR3 length, D gene, clone size, J gene, CDR3 DNA, CDR3 protein. The D gene is left open where the match is weak. Some rows have no size entry. The others give once, few or many, or a class for an expanded clone.

TRBV28	12	-	-	TRBJ2-7	TGTGCCAGCAGCCAACAGGCGCGGGAGCAGTACTTC	CASSQQAREQYF
TRBV7-9	15	TRBD1	-	TRBJ1-4	TGTGCCAGCAGCCCAGAGACAGGGGGTGGTGAAAAACTGTTTTTT	CASSPETGGGEKLFF
TRBV12-3/TRBV12-4	11	-	few	TRBJ2-3	TGTGCCAGCAGGGCCGCAGATACGCAGTATTTT	CASRAADTQYF
TRBV12-5	15	-	few	TRBJ2-4	TGTGCTAGTGGTCGACTAGTTCTGGACAAAAACATTCAGTACTTC	CASGRLVLDKNIQYF
TRBV29-1	12	-	-	TRBJ1-1	TGCAGCGGACAGACAGGGAACACTGAAGCTTTCTTT	CSGQTGNTEAFF
TRBV9	14	-	-	TRBJ2-2	TGTGCCAGCAGCGCACTAGTCACCACCGGGGAGCTGTTTTTT	CASSALVTTGELFF
TRBV20-1	13	-	few	TRBJ2-5	TGCAGTGCGCGTCCCCTTGTATGGGGGACCCAGTACTTC	CSARPLVWGTQYF
TRBV7-2	16	TRBD2	-	TRBJ2-5	TGTGCCAGCACTTCGCCCGGGACTATCTCGTCAGAGACCCAGTACTTC	CASTSPGTISSETQYF
TRBV20-1	16	-	-	TRBJ1-5	TGCAGTGCTTACCGGGACGCGGATTATAGCAATCAGCCCCAGCATTTT	CSAYRDADYSNQPQHF
TRBV12-3/TRBV12-4	13	-	-	TRBJ1-2	TGTGCCAGCAGTTTAGCCCGTTACTATGGCTACACCTTC	CASSLARYYGYTF
TRBV5-5	14	TRBD1	few	TRBJ1-2	TGTGCCAGCATAACCGGGACAGTAAACTATGGCTACACCTTC	CASITGTVNYGYTF
TRBV6-2/TRBV6-3	17	-	few	TRBJ1-1	TGTGCCAGCAGTTACTACGGGGGCGCGCGAAAGAACACTGAAGCTTTCTTT	CASSYYGGARKNTEAFF
TRBV20-1	16	-	few	TRBJ2-3	TGCAGTGCTGCAGCCTTGTTGAGCGGAGCTACAGATACGCAGTATTTT	CSAAALLSGATDTQYF
TRBV4-2	17	TRBD1	-	TRBJ2-1	TGTGCCAGCAGCCAAGATATGCTGGGACAGGGAAACAATGAGCAGTTCTTC	CASSQDMLGQGNNEQFF
TRBV7-9	17	TRBD1	few	TRBJ2-5	TGTGCCAGCAGCTTAGCATGGGGACAGGGGGTCCAAGAGACCCAGTACTTC	CASSLAWGQGVQETQYF
TRBV5-1	15	TRBD1	-	TRBJ1-6	TGCGCCAGCAGCTTCGGACAGGGTGGAAATTCACCCCTCCACTTT	CASSFGQGGNSPLHF
TRBV6-2/TRBV6-3	15	-	-	TRBJ2-2	TGTGCCAGCCATGGTGGGGCAACGAACACCGGGGAGCTGTTTTTT	CASHGGATNTGELFF
TRBV20-1	15	TRBD1	-	TRBJ1-5	TGCAGTGCTAGATTGACCGGGACAGGGCGTCAGCCCCAGCATTTT	CSARLTGTGRQPQHF
TRBV20-1	12	-	-	TRBJ2-7	TGCAGTGCTAAGGGGGTTTCCTACGAGCAGTACTTC	CSAKGVSYEQYF
TRBV3-1	15	TRBD1	-	TRBJ1-3	TGTGCCAGCAGACGGACAGGCGGTCTCGTAAACACCATATATTTT	CASRRTGGLVNTIYF
TRBV4-1	17	TRBD1	-	TRBJ1-3	TGCGCCAGCAGCCGCTTTGCGGGACAGGGGTCGGGAAACACCATATATTTT	CASSRFAGQGSGNTIYF
TRBV7-2	13	-	few	TRBJ2-5	TGTGCCAGCAGCTTAACACCAGCCCGAACCCAGTACTTC	CASSLTPARTQYF
TRBV7-2	13	-	-	TRBJ1-3	TGTGCCAGCAGCCCAACATCGGGAAACACCATATATTTT	CASSPTSGNTIYF
TRBV7-2	14	-	-	TRBJ1-5	TGTGCCAGCAGCTCCCCCAAGGCAGGTCAGCCCCAGCATTTT	CASSSPKAGQPQHF
TRBV20-1	13	-	few	TRBJ1-6	TGCAGTGCTGGGGGGCCAATTAATTCACCCCTCCACTTT	CSAGGPINSPLHF
TRBV4-3	15	-	few	TRBJ2-7	TGCGCCAGCAGCCAAGATGTGGGGATCATTTACGAGCAGTACTTC	CASSQDVGIIYEQYF
TRBV5-1	19	TRBD1	few	TRBJ2-3	TGCGCCAGCAGCTTGTATGTCAAAAACAGGGGGCGCTGGACAGATACGCAGTATTTT	CASSLYVKNRGRWTDTQYF
TRBV2	13	TRBD1	-	TRBJ1-1	TGTGCCAGCCGAGGACAGGGGAACACTGAAGCTTTCTTT	CASRGQGNTEAFF
TRBV6-2/TRBV6-3	12	-	-	TRBJ2-5	TGTGCCAGCAGTTACGGAGCTTCGGCCCAGTACTTC	CASSYGASAQYF
TRBV7-2	14	-	few	TRBJ1-5	TGTGCCAGCAGCTTAGCACCCGATTATCAGCCCCAGCATTTT	CASSLAPDYQPQHF
TRBV25-1	11	-	many	TRBJ2-1	TGTGCCAGCAGTGAATACAATGAGCAGTTCTTC	CASSEYNEQFF
TRBV7-2	14	-	few	TRBJ1-5	TGTGCCAGCAGCTTAGTGCCAATAAATCAGCCCCAGCATTTT	CASSLVPINQPQHF
TRBV6-5	17	-	few	TRBJ2-1	TGTGCCAGCAGTTACAGTCCTGCGGGGCTCTCCTACAATGAGCAGTTCTTC	CASSYSPAGLSYNEQFF
TRBV10-3	16	TRBD2	few	TRBJ2-3	TGTGCCATCAGTGAGTCGACTAGCGGGGGTTTGGATACGCAGTATTTT	CAISESTSGGLDTQYF
TRBV9	15	-	few	TRBJ2-3	TGTGCCAGCAGCGTAGGTTGGGGATTCACAGATACGCAGTATTTT	CASSVGWGFTDTQYF
TRBV28	14	-	few	TRBJ2-6	TGTGCCAGCAGTGCTTTCTCTGGGGCCAACGTCCTGACTTTC	CASSAFSGANVLTF
TRBV6-6	14	-	-	TRBJ1-2	TGTGCCAGCAGTTATCGCGCGGCTCTCTATGGCTACACCTTC	CASSYRAALYGYTF
TRBV12-3/TRBV12-4	14	-	many	TRBJ2-3	TGTGCCAGCAGTTTGGGTCCGAGCACAGATACGCAGTATTTT	CASSLGPSTDTQYF
TRBV20-1	13	TRBD1	few	TRBJ2-5	TGCAGTGCTGGACAGGGGGCTAGGGAGACCCAGTACTTC	CSAGQGARETQYF
TRBV19	14	-	few	TRBJ1-5	TGTGCCAGTAGTATAGTGGGGGGCAATCAGCCCCAGCATTTT	CASSIVGGNQPQHF
TRBV10-3	12	TRBD1	-	TRBJ2-7	TGTGCCATCAGTGAAGGGGGCGGCGAGCAGTACTTC	CAISEGGGEQYF
TRBV4-2	14	-	many	TRBJ1-2	TGTGCCAGCAGCCCCACCGGGGGCGTCGGGGGCTACACCTTC	CASSPTGGVGGYTF
TRBV27	15	-	-	TRBJ1-2	TGTGCCAGCAGTTTATCTCCATTAGCTAACTATGGCTACACCTTC	CASSLSPLANYGYTF